This T cell receptor (beta chain) originates from a study of cytomegalovirus exposure and HLA in healthy donors. This clone showed up just once. Distinct nucleotide sequences in the sample also encode this CDR3. PCR primers comprised 60 Vbeta and 13 Jbeta primers. TCRdb's table, derived via immunoSEQ multiplex PCR, lists solely in-frame clones and lacks some. The sample has 180,000 or so clones, around 80% seen once. The clonotype was recovered from a girl under 18 in good health and CMV-seropositive. The specimen was PBMCs.

CDR3 DNA sequence: TGTGCCAGCTCACCAGGGACAGTTTCCTACGAGCAGTACTTC. This codes for CASSPGTVSYEQYF. J is TRBJ2-7 and V is TRBV18; the match to TRBD1 covers 7 bases. This CDR3 has 14 residues. The V and J ends lost 2 bases and 1 base, in that order; junction bases with no gene match: 2. Germline V gene sequence: CDR1 KGHSH, CDR2 LQKENI.